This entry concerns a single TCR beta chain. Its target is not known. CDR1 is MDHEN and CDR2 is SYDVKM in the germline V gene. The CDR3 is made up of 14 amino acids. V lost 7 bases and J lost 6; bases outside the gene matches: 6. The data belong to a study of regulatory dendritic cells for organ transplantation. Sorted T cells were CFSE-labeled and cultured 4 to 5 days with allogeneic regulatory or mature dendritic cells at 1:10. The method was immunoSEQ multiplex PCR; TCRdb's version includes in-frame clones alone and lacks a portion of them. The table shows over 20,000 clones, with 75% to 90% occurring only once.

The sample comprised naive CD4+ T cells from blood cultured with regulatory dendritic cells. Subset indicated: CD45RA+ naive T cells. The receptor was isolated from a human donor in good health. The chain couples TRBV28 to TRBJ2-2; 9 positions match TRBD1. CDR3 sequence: CASINRGRAGELFF. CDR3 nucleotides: TGTGCCAGCATCAACAGGGGGCGCGCCGGGGAGCTGTTTTTT.